The next 27 T cell receptor beta chains were all read from a single sample in a study of CXCR3-negative and CXCR3-positive naive CD8 T cells. 5' RACE that incorporated UMI labels was used to prepare the TRB cDNA libraries. Each CDR3 protein gets one entry in TCRdb, which reprocessed the 5' RACE reads and gives no DNA. The listing contains 90,000 to 150,000 distinct CDR3 sequences. Antigens of these TCRs are unknown. Overall study findings and caveats: CXCR3-positive naive cells carried more hydrophobic TRB CDR3s than CXCR3-negative naive cells did.

The sample comprised naive CXCR3+ CD8+ T cells from blood. The subset is: CD45RO-CCR7+CD27+CD95- naive CD8+ T cells expressing CXCR3 (TNR3+). The receptors come from a human donor in good health. Some clones in this sample may be carry-over from other donors' samples.

The rearrangement links TRBV3-1 to TRBJ2-3; TCRdb's D call, TRBD2, is unchecked because there is no DNA. CDR3 size: 17 residues. The germline CDR1 and CDR2 sequences are LGHDT and YNNKEL (reference sequence). The CDR3 loop is CASSQTKAGPSTDTQYF.

The J gene is TRBJ2-1, the V gene TRBV20-1; TCRdb selects TRBD1, and the lack of DNA leaves this call unchecked. The CDR3 sequence is 17 residues long. Germline assignment: CDR1 DFQATT and CDR2 SNEGSKA (reference sequence). The CDR3 is CSASTRTTRDGINEQFF.

The chain has TRBV29-1 and TRBJ1-5; TCRdb's D call of TRBD1 is untestable without DNA. Per the germline V gene, CDR1 is SQVTM and CDR2 is ANQGSEA. This CDR3 is 13 amino acids long. This CDR3 is CSVAGGLNQPQHF.

The chain joins TRBV15 to TRBJ1-4. This CDR3 contains 20 residues. Looked up from germline, CDR1 is LNHNV and CDR2 is YYDKDF (reference sequence). CDR3 residues: CATSRDGFSGVLATNEKLFF.

This CDR3 is CAISAGSMSTEAFF. The chain joins TRBV10-3 to TRBJ1-1. Germline V gene lookup returns CDR1 ENHRY and CDR2 SYGVKD. The length of the CDR3 is 14 residues.

The J gene is TRBJ2-2, the V gene TRBV11-2; the D gene TCRdb calls, TRBD2, cannot be checked with no DNA. The CDR3 runs to 17 residues. Germline loops: CDR1 SGHAT, CDR2 FQNNGV. The CDR3 sequence: CASSFYEGGVLSGELFF.

This chain links TRBV6-5 with TRBJ2-7; TCRdb selects TRBD2, and the lack of DNA leaves this call unchecked. The CDR3 spans 16 residues. Germline assignment: CDR1 MNHEY and CDR2 SVGAGI. The CDR3 region is CASSDNFIAGGPDLYF.

The chain couples TRBV25-1 to TRBJ1-6. Looked up from germline, CDR1 is MGHDK and CDR2 is SYGVNS. The CDR3 contains 13 residues. The CDR3 sequence is CASSDSWESPLHF.

V gene TRBV28 combines with J gene TRBJ2-7. CDR1 and CDR2 (germline): MDHEN, SYDVKM. This CDR3 contains 14 residues. CDR3 protein: CASSFGEGSYEQYF.

The rearrangement uses TRBV29-1 and TRBJ2-1. The CDR3 runs 14 residues. Germline CDR1 SQVTM, CDR2 ANQGSEA. This CDR3 reads CSVSDRNSYNEQFF.

The chain combines TRBV11-2 with TRBJ1-1; TCRdb's D call of TRBD1 is untestable without DNA. This CDR3 comprises 16 residues. Per germline, CDR1 SGHAT and CDR2 FQNNGV. The CDR3 loop is CASSPYKTGGGGEAFF.

The V gene is TRBV9, the J gene TRBJ2-7; TCRdb indicates TRBD1, and absent DNA this call remains unverified. The CDR3 runs 13 residues. The germline gives CDR1 SGDLS, CDR2 YYNGEE. CDR3 region: CASSATGTDEQYF.

This rearrangement joins TRBV20-1 to TRBJ1-1; TCRdb proposes TRBD1, but this gene call is untestable without DNA. This CDR3 spans 13 amino acids. Per the germline V gene, CDR1 is DFQATT and CDR2 is SNEGSKA (reference sequence). CDR3 loop: CSATDRVTTEAFF.

The chain recombines TRBV20-1 with TRBJ2-5. Germline V gives CDR1 DFQATT, CDR2 SNEGSKA (reference sequence). This CDR3 region has 14 residues. The CDR3 spells CSARDEGYQETQYF.

The chain couples TRBV14 to TRBJ2-5; TCRdb proposes TRBD2, but this gene call is untestable without DNA. There are 14 residues in the CDR3. Germline V gene lookup returns CDR1 SGHDN and CDR2 FVKESK. The CDR3 region is CASSSLAGEETQYF. Combining the CDR3 with reference TRBV14 and TRBJ2-5 gives the whole variable domain EAGVTQFPSHSVIEKGQTVTLRCDPISGHDNLYWYRRVMGKEIKFLLHFVKESKQDESGMPNNRFLAERTGGTYSTLKVQPAELEDSGVYFCASSSLAGEETQYFGPGTRLLVL.

The chain recombines TRBV5-1 with TRBJ2-1; TCRdb's assignment of TRBD2 cannot be checked, as there is no DNA. Germline lookup yields CDR1 SGHRS and CDR2 YFSETQ. The CDR3 sequence is 15 residues long. The CDR3 region is CASSLSGISYNEQFF.

This chain links TRBV7-9 with TRBJ1-3; the TCRdb D gene call, TRBD1, has no DNA to confirm it. The CDR3 runs 14 residues. Germline values: CDR1 SEHNR, CDR2 FQNEAQ (reference sequence). The CDR3: CASQGGSSGNTIYF.

V and J are TRBV5-6 and TRBJ2-4. CDR3 size: 14 residues. Germline-derived CDR1 and CDR2 are SGHDT and YYEEEE. CDR3 residues: CASSFGPSKNIQYF.

This chain joins TRBV28 and TRBJ2-1; TCRdb indicates TRBD2, and absent DNA this call remains unverified. The V gene's germline CDR1 is MDHEN and CDR2 SYDVKM. The CDR3 is made up of 14 amino acids. This CDR3 is CASKWEGGSNEQFF.

The CDR3 reads CASSLSTSGSWVEQFF. This chain uses TRBV7-8 with TRBJ2-1; lacking DNA, the TRBD2 call made by TCRdb goes unchecked. Germline loops: CDR1 SGHVS, CDR2 FQNEAQ. The CDR3 consists of 16 residues.

The V gene is TRBV29-1, the J gene TRBJ2-1; TCRdb lists TRBD1, though no DNA is available to test this call. This CDR3 spans 16 amino acids. CDR1 and CDR2 (germline): SQVTM, ANQGSEA. CDR3 protein: CSALGQDTYLYNEQFF.

This chain links TRBV29-1 with TRBJ2-3; the TCRdb D gene call, TRBD2, has no DNA to confirm it. Germline assignment: CDR1 SQVTM and CDR2 ANQGSEA. This CDR3 region has 16 residues. This chain's CDR3 is CSASGRLAGVVDTQYF.

The J gene is TRBJ2-5, the V gene TRBV12-3 or TRBV12-4. The CDR3 is 13 residues long. Here the CDR3 reads CASSFGSRETQYF.

V is TRBV28 and J is TRBJ1-2; the TCRdb D gene call, TRBD1, has no DNA to confirm it. CDR1 MDHEN and CDR2 SYDVKM come from the germline V gene. The CDR3 totals 16 residues. CDR3 in amino acids: CASSTQTGGGDYGYTF.

The chain links TRBV12-3 or TRBV12-4 to TRBJ2-1; the TRBD2 assignment by TCRdb is unverifiable without DNA. This CDR3 spans 16 amino acids. CDR3 in amino acids: CASSPNSGFSYNEQFF.

V usage is TRBV4-1 and J usage is TRBJ2-3. The length of the CDR3 is 18 residues. CDR1 MGHRA and CDR2 YSYEKL come from the germline V gene. CDR3: CASSQRGGSGLVTDTQYF.

This chain links TRBV2 with TRBJ2-3; TCRdb gives TRBD2 as the D gene, but with no DNA this cannot be confirmed. CDR3 length: 14 residues. Germline CDR1 SNHLY, CDR2 FYNNEI. The CDR3 region is CARGLAGNTDTQYF.